One and the same sample provided the 24 T cell receptor beta chains below, sequenced in a study of technical replicates of blood from a few donors (dated by TCRdb to the late 2010s). Preparation of the library involved the immunoSEQ multiplex PCR assay. Here the immuneACCESS table is served through TCRdb, limited to in-frame sequences with V and J called. Missing clones are a known gap in these copies; in checked studies unresolved V genes cover under half, and the rest lacks a known reason. Counted in this sample were about 62,000 clones; roughly 86% of them appeared once. The ten largest clones take up roughly 5% of the sample. Sample: PBMCs. Receptors originate from a human donor in good health. Some clones in this sample may be carry-over from other donors' samples.

This chain links TRBV7-9 with TRBJ2-3; 8 bases agree with TRBD1. Trimming cost V 1 base and J 10 bases; bases outside gene matches: 7. CDR1 and CDR2 (germline): SEHNR, FQNEAQ (reference sequence). This CDR3 comprises 14 residues. The CDR3 DNA sequence: TGTGCCAGCAGCTTAGACCAGGGGGCGTCAGCGCAGTATTTT. It translates to CASSLDQGASAQYF.

The chain has TRBV2 and TRBJ2-5, with 9 bases fitting TRBD1. Unmatched junction bases numbered 7, after V lost 8 bases and J lost 0 bases. Germline CDR1 SNHLY, CDR2 FYNNEI. This CDR3 region has 15 residues. The CDR3 is CASDPGTGYQETQYF. The DNA for the CDR3 is TGTGCCAGCGACCCCGGGACAGGGTACCAAGAGACCCAGTACTTC.

The V call is TRBV7-2, the J call TRBJ1-2, with TRBD1 matching over 11 bases. The CDR3 runs 15 residues. The V gene end was trimmed by 5 bases and the J gene end by 7 bases; junction bases not matched to a gene: 9. Germline-derived CDR1 and CDR2 are SGHTA and FQGNSA. Here the CDR3 reads CASSAPPGQGVGYTF. The CDR3 DNA reads TGTGCCAGCAGCGCACCCCCGGGACAGGGGGTTGGCTACACCTTC.

V and J are TRBV7-9 and TRBJ2-3; 7 nucleotides align to TRBD1. CDR1 is SEHNR, CDR2 FQNEAQ, per germline (reference sequence). V lost 4 bases to trimming and J lost 1 base; unmatched junction nucleotides: 5. There are 15 residues in the CDR3. The CDR3, as DNA: TGTGCCAGCAGCTCCATAGGGGGCCGCACAGATACGCAGTATTTT. Amino acids: CASSSIGGRTDTQYF. The full variable domain, rest sourced from reference TRBV7-9 and TRBJ2-3, is DTGVSQNPRHKITKRGQNVTFRCDPISEHNRLYWYRQTLGQGPEFLTYFQNEAQLEKSRLLSDRFSAERPKGSFSTLEIQRTEQGDSAMYLCASSSIGGRTDTQYFGPGTRLTVL.

The rearrangement uses TRBV18 and TRBJ2-7; 7 bases fit TRBD2. Germline V CDR1 and CDR2: KGHSH, LQKENI. There are 16 residues in the CDR3. V shed 6 bases and J 5 bases; nucleotides not matched to a gene: 16. CDR3 protein: CASSQSVGLGLHEQYF. The CDR3 DNA reads as TGTGCCAGCTCCCAGAGTGTTGGACTAGGCCTACACGAGCAGTACTTC.

The V and J genes are TRBV6-5 and TRBJ2-2, with D hard to call. V lost 7 bases to trimming and J lost 6 bases, with 15 bases between them. Germline CDR1 reads MNHEY; CDR2 reads SVGAGI. CDR3 length: 14 residues. In DNA, the CDR3 is TGTGCCAGCAATCCTACCACAGAATCCGGGGAGCTGTTTTTT. It encodes CASNPTTESGELFF.

The chain recombines TRBV19 with TRBJ1-2, with 7 bases matching TRBD1. Germline V CDR1 and CDR2: LNHDA, SQIVND (reference sequence). This CDR3 contains 15 residues. J gave up 3 bases and V 4 bases, and 8 bases lay outside the gene matches. The DNA of the CDR3 is TGTGCCAGTAGTACCCCGGACAGGCGGGACTATGGCTACACCTTC. Encoded protein: CASSTPDRRDYGYTF.

Comments on this clone: Other nucleotide sequences from this sample produce the same CDR3. The CDR3 DNA reads as TGTGCCAGCAGCTTGGTAGGGGCGAACACCGGGGAGCTGTTTTTT. Amino acids: CASSLVGANTGELFF. J is TRBJ2-2 and V is TRBV5-8; D might be TRBD1 (5 bases). Trimming took 0 bases from V and 0 from J, leaving 6 bases between them. The CDR3 spans 15 residues. CDR1 is SGHTS and CDR2 is YDEGEE in the germline V gene.

This clone showed up just once. The V call is TRBV29-1, the J call TRBJ1-2; 7 nucleotides match TRBD1. The CDR3 is 14 amino acids. The germline V gene encodes CDR1 SQVTM and CDR2 ANQGSEA. V lost 6 bases and J lost 3; bases outside the gene matches: 10. The CDR3 reads CSVTGYTIDYGYTF. For the CDR3, the DNA is TGCAGCGTGACAGGGTATACAATCGACTATGGCTACACCTTC.

The rearrangement joins TRBV7-2 to TRBJ2-2; 7 bases map to TRBD1. Germline V gives CDR1 SGHTA, CDR2 FQGNSA. CDR3 length equals 15 residues. After removal of 5 bases from V and 4 bases from J, the junction contained 7 bases not matched to a gene. CDR3 loop: CASSPTGTVTGELFF. CDR3 DNA sequence: TGTGCCAGCAGCCCTACCGGGACAGTCACCGGGGAGCTGTTTTTT.

The chain recombines TRBV27 with TRBJ2-7, with D tentatively TRBD2 (5 bases). V was shortened by 6 bases and J by 2 bases, with 17 bases between the two germline ends. There are 15 residues in the CDR3. Germline V gives CDR1 MNHEY, CDR2 SMNVEV (reference sequence). CDR3 nucleotides: TGTGCCAGCAGATTTCTGGCGGGCGGCGCCTACGAGCAGTACTTC. Amino acids: CASRFLAGGAYEQYF.

The genes are TRBV5-1 and TRBJ1-1; D may be TRBD1 (5 bases). This CDR3 has 14 amino acids. CDR1 is SGHRS and CDR2 is YFSETQ in the germline V gene. V gave up 0 bases and J gave up 8 bases, with 14 bases separating them. The CDR3 is CASSLGQGLEEAFF. Here the CDR3 DNA reads TGCGCCAGCAGCTTGGGGCAGGGCCTTGAAGAAGCTTTCTTT.

Written as DNA, the CDR3 is TGTGCCAGTAGTATGACTAGCGGGGTGCGGGGGGAGCTGTTTTTT. Its protein is CASSMTSGVRGELFF. The rearrangement links TRBV19 to TRBJ2-2; 11 bases fit TRBD2. V shed 3 bases, J shed 8 bases, and the junction held 5 bases outside the gene matches. The germline V gene encodes CDR1 LNHDA and CDR2 SQIVND (reference sequence). CDR3 size: 15 residues.

The chain uses TRBV27 and TRBJ1-2, with 7 nucleotides matching TRBD1. Trimming cost V 5 bases and J 6 bases; bases outside gene matches: 9. Germline V gene data show CDR1 as MNHEY and CDR2 as SMNVEV (reference sequence). This CDR3 has 14 amino acids. The CDR3 region has the DNA TGTGCCAGCAGTCTCCGACAGGGCTTGGATGGCTACACCTTC. It specifies CASSLRQGLDGYTF.

V and J are TRBV6-5 and TRBJ1-4; the D is unclear. The germline V gene encodes CDR1 MNHEY and CDR2 SVGAGI. V gave up 6 bases and J gave up 8 bases, with 10 bases separating them. There are 12 residues in the CDR3. The CDR3, as DNA: TGTGCCAGCAGCACAAACGAAGAAAAACTGTTTTTT. Encoded protein: CASSTNEEKLFF.

This clone has a handful of counts. V usage is TRBV4-3 and J usage is TRBJ1-1; unclear D gene. This CDR3 contains 14 residues. Per germline, CDR1 LGHNA and CDR2 YSLEER. Trimming took 0 bases from V and 4 from J, leaving 9 bases between them. The CDR3 DNA reads as TGCGCCAGCAGCCAAGAAGGGAGTGTCACTGAAGCTTTCTTT. It codes for CASSQEGSVTEAFF.

The genes are TRBV5-1 and TRBJ2-4, with D maybe TRBD2 (6 bases). The length of the CDR3 is 15 residues. Trimming left V 4 bases short and J 6 bases short, with 17 bases between. The germline CDR1 and CDR2 sequences are SGHRS and YFSETQ. DNA of the CDR3: TGCGCCAGCAGCCCAGGGCTCTCCGGGGGAAACATTCAGTACTTC. It encodes CASSPGLSGGNIQYF.

The chain recombines TRBV19 with TRBJ1-1, with TRBD1 identical over 7 bases. The CDR3 is made up of 14 amino acids. V lost 3 bases to trimming and J lost 1 base; unmatched junction nucleotides: 2. Germline V gene lookup returns CDR1 LNHDA and CDR2 SQIVND (reference sequence). The CDR3: CASSIDRENTEAFF. The CDR3 DNA reads TGTGCCAGTAGTATCGACAGGGAGAACACTGAAGCTTTCTTT.

This clone was detected a few times. V usage is TRBV2 and J usage is TRBJ1-2; TRBD1 matches 7 bases. Germline CDR1 and CDR2: SNHLY and FYNNEI. With V trimmed by 4 bases and J by 14 bases, 10 bases remained unmatched. There are 12 residues in the CDR3. As DNA, the CDR3 is TGTGCCAGCAGTGTGAAGGGGACAGCAAATACCTTC. This translates into CASSVKGTANTF.

The rearrangement joins TRBV30 to TRBJ2-7; 9 bases are shared with TRBD2. The CDR3 is made up of 13 amino acids. The ends lost 0 bases at V and 5 bases at J; junction bases unmatched: 2. The germline V gene has CDR1 GTSNPN and CDR2 SVGIG (reference sequence). The DNA of the CDR3 is TGTGCCTGGAGTGTCCAGCGGGAGGACGAGCAGTACTTC. It is translated as CAWSVQREDEQYF.

V usage is TRBV30 and J usage is TRBJ1-2; no firm D call. Trimming took off 4 bases at V and 8 bases at J, with 14 bases between the two ends. The CDR3 totals 12 residues. Germline V gene data show CDR1 as GTSNPN and CDR2 as SVGIG (reference sequence). CDR3 protein: CAWTLNSKGYTF. The CDR3 nucleotides read TGTGCCTGGACTCTCAACTCCAAAGGCTACACCTTC.

V and J are TRBV16 and TRBJ2-2; no clear D. V was trimmed by 0 bases and J by 7 bases, leaving 21 bases between them. The CDR3 loop spans 18 amino acids. Looked up from germline, CDR1 is KGHSY and CDR2 is FQNENV. CDR3 DNA: TGTGCCAGCAGCCAATCTGCCTTTGATAGTTCCGATAGCGGGGAGCTGTTTTTT. Its translation: CASSQSAFDSSDSGELFF.

By its share, this clone is medium-sized. V usage is TRBV5-4 and J usage is TRBJ2-4, with TRBD2 matching 8 bases. Germline V gene lookup returns CDR1 SGHNT and CDR2 YYREEE (reference sequence). This CDR3 has 16 residues. V was pared by 2 bases and J by 3 bases, with 7 bases of the junction left unmatched. The CDR3 sequence: CASSLLTGGGKNIQYF. CDR3 bases: TGTGCCAGCAGCTTATTGACGGGGGGGGGCAAAAACATTCAGTACTTC.

This sequence joins TRBV19 and TRBJ2-1, with 7 nucleotides matching TRBD2. Germline values: CDR1 LNHDA, CDR2 SQIVND (reference sequence). The CDR3 runs to 14 residues. V shed 4 bases, J shed 8 bases, and the junction held 8 bases outside the gene matches. This chain's CDR3 is CASSTGRTTHEQFF. CDR3 sequence (DNA): TGTGCCAGTAGTACCGGGAGGACAACACATGAGCAGTTCTTC.